These T cell receptor beta chains were read from a single sample in a study of cytomegalovirus exposure and HLA in healthy donors. The assay was immunoSEQ multiplex PCR, and TCRdb's table has in-frame clones only and misses some. The table has 100,000 to 150,000 clones, 80% seen once. Sample: PBMCs. These TCRs come from a man aged 40-49 years in good health and CMV-seronegative. CDR3s include the opening cysteine and the closing phenylalanine or tryptophan. D genes are given only for firm matches. Not all rows give a size; the values are once, few, many and, for expanded clones, a class.

cdr3_nt,cdr3_aa,d_call,clone_size,v_call,j_call
TGCGCCAGCAGCTTGGTCAAAGGGGGAACTAATGAAAAACTGTTTTTT,CASSLVKGGTNEKLFF,.,.,TRBV5-1,TRBJ1-4
TGCGCCAGCAGTTTGAGTGCTAGCGGGAGTCGTTGGCACGAGCAGTACTTC,CASSLSASGSRWHEQYF,TRBD2,.,TRBV10-1,TRBJ2-7
TGTGCCAGCAGCTTAGTTCGGGTAACTGGAAACACCATATATTTT,CASSLVRVTGNTIYF,.,.,TRBV13,TRBJ1-3
TGTGCCAGCAGTGGAGGGGGAGAGACCCAGTACTTC,CASSGGGETQYF,.,.,TRBV2,TRBJ2-5
TGCGCCAGCAGCGCCGGACAGGAGTACACAGATACGCAGTATTTT,CASSAGQEYTDTQYF,TRBD1,once,TRBV5-1,TRBJ2-3
TGTGCCAGCAGCTTCAGGGGCCCTGGGAACACTGAAGCTTTCTTT,CASSFRGPGNTEAFF,.,.,TRBV5-4,TRBJ1-1
TGCGCCAGCAGCTTGGCGGGACAGGGAACTCGCGAGCAGTACTTC,CASSLAGQGTREQYF,TRBD1,once,TRBV5-1,TRBJ2-7
TGTGCCAGCAGTTTAGGAGGGTCCTACAATGAGCAGTTCTTC,CASSLGGSYNEQFF,.,.,TRBV27,TRBJ2-1
TGCGCCAGCAGGACTACATTAGGTGAGCAGTTCTTC,CASRTTLGEQFF,.,.,TRBV10-2,TRBJ2-1
TGTGCCAGCAGTCAAGGGGGTTCCTCTGGAAACACCATATATTTT,CASSQGGSSGNTIYF,.,.,TRBV28,TRBJ1-3
TGTGCCAGCAGTTTACAGGGCAGGGCGTACGAGCAGTACTTC,CASSLQGRAYEQYF,.,.,TRBV28,TRBJ2-7
TGTGCCAGCAGCTTTCTTTCCAATGAGCAGTTCTTC,CASSFLSNEQFF,.,few,TRBV7-9,TRBJ2-1
TGTGCCTGGAGTGTAAGAGGACAGGGATATCAGCCCCAGCATTTT,CAWSVRGQGYQPQHF,TRBD1,.,TRBV30,TRBJ1-5